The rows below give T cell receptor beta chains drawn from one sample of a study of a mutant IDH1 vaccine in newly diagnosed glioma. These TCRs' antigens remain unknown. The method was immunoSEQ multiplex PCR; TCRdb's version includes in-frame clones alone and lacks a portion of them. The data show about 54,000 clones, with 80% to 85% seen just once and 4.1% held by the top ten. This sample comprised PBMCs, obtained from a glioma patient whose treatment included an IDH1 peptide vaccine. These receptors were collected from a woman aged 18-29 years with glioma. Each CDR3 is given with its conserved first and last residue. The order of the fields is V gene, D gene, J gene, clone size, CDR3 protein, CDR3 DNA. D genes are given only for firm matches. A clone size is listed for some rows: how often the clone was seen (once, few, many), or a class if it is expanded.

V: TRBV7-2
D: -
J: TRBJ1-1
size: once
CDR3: CASSLVEGTTEAFF
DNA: TGTGCCAGCAGCTTAGTAGAGGGGACCACTGAAGCTTTCTTT

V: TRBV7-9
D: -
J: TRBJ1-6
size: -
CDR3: CAIDVVYNSPLHF
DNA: TGTGCCATCGATGTCGTTTATAATTCACCCCTCCACTTT

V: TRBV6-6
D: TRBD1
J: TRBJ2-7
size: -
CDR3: CASSTGQDYEQYF
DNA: TGTGCCAGCAGTACGGGACAGGACTACGAGCAGTACTTC

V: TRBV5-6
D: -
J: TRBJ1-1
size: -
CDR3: CASSPRGVGLNTEAFF
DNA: TGTGCCAGCAGCCCCCGAGGGGTGGGGTTGAACACTGAAGCTTTCTTT

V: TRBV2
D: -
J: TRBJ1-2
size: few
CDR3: CASTRGRNYGYTF
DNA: TGTGCCAGCACCCGAGGGAGGAACTATGGCTACACCTTC

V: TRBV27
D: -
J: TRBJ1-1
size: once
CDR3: CASSLTVLNTEAFF
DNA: TGTGCCAGCAGTTTAACAGTTTTGAACACTGAAGCTTTCTTT

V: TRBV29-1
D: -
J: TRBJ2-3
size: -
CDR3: CSVEKVGDSTDTQYF
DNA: TGCAGCGTTGAAAAAGTGGGAGATTCCACAGATACGCAGTATTTT

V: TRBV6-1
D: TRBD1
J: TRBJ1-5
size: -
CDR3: CASRIPGTGNQPQHF
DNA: TGTGCCAGCAGGATTCCCGGGACAGGGAATCAGCCCCAGCATTTT

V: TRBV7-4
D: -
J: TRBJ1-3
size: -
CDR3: CASSLAWRAKFGNTIYF
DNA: TGTGCCAGCAGCTTAGCGTGGAGGGCGAAGTTTGGAAACACCATATATTTT

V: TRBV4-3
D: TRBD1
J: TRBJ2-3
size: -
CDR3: CASSQTPTLTGGATDTQYF
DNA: TGCGCCAGCAGCCAAACCCCCACTCTGACAGGGGGAGCCACAGATACGCAGTATTTT

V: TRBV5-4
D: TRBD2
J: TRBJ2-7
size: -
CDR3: CASSLRGGNYEQYF
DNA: TGTGCCAGCAGCCTCCGGGGGGGTAACTACGAGCAGTACTTC

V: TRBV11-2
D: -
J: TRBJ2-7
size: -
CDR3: CASSLGRVEQYF
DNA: TGTGCCAGCAGCTTAGGCAGGGTCGAGCAGTACTTC

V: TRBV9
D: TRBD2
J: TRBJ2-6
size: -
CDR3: CASSERAGGGPGANVLTF
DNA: TGTGCCAGCAGCGAGAGGGCGGGAGGGGGGCCTGGGGCCAACGTCCTGACTTTC

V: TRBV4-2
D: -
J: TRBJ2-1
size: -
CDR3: CASSPVGAGRNNEQFF
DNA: TGTGCCAGCAGCCCCGTAGGGGCGGGGCGCAACAATGAGCAGTTCTTC

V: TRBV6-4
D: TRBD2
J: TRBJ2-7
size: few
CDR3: CASSVSGDAGDEQYF
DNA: TGTGCCAGCAGTGTTTCGGGCGACGCGGGGGACGAGCAGTACTTC

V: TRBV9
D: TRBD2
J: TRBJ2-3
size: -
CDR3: CASRAGGSTDTQYF
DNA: TGTGCCAGCAGAGCGGGGGGCAGCACAGATACGCAGTATTTT

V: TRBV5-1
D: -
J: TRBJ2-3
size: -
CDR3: CASSLELASDTQYF
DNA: TGCGCCAGCAGCTTGGAACTAGCTAGCGATACGCAGTATTTT

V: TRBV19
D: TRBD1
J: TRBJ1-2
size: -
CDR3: CASSRTGTGGTGGYTF
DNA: TGTGCCAGTAGCAGAACCGGGACAGGGGGAACGGGGGGCTACACCTTC